This is a list of T cell receptor beta chains from one sample in a study of shared clonotypes between healthy human individuals. The repertoire was sequenced with immunoSEQ multiplex PCR; TCRdb's copy has only in-frame clones and lacks some. This sample has about 1.5 million clones; 95% to 99% occur once, and the top ten carry 0.4% to 0.45%. Source material: naive CD4+ T cells sorted from blood. These receptors were taken from a man aged 30-40 years in good health. The CDR3 runs from the conserved cysteine through the conserved F or W. The D gene is left open where the match is weak. Some rows mark clone size as missing; the rest say once, few, many or name a class of expanded clone.

TRBJ2-7 TRBD1 - TRBV5-4 CASSPEPGQGRSYEQYF TGTGCCAGCAGCCCGGAACCGGGACAGGGACGCTCCTACGAGCAGTACTTC
TRBJ2-5 - - TRBV5-8 CASSLLNWYQETQYF TGTGCCAGCAGCTTGCTGAATTGGTACCAAGAGACCCAGTACTTC
TRBJ2-1 TRBD1 once TRBV7-6 CASSLAPGGSDNEQFF TGTGCCAGCAGCTTAGCCCCAGGGGGCAGTGACAATGAGCAGTTCTTC
TRBJ1-2 - - TRBV19 CASSIDPSYGYTF TGTGCCAGTAGTATCGATCCCAGCTATGGCTACACCTTC
TRBJ1-2 - - TRBV6-4 CASSKTRRDGYTF TGTGCCAGCAGTAAGACCCGAAGGGATGGCTACACCTTC
TRBJ2-1 - - TRBV5-1 CASSPVGQTLYNEQFF TGCGCCAGCAGCCCGGTTGGACAGACCCTCTACAATGAGCAGTTCTTC
TRBJ2-3 TRBD2 - TRBV4-3 CASSQLAGGGGDTQYF TGCGCCAGCAGCCAATTAGCGGGAGGCGGGGGGGATACGCAGTATTTT
TRBJ2-3 - - TRBV27 CASSHLTADTQYF TGTGCCAGCAGTCACCTTACTGCAGATACGCAGTATTTT
TRBJ2-3 - - TRBV11-2 CASSLYSTDTQYF TGTGCCAGCAGCTTATATAGCACAGATACGCAGTATTTT
TRBJ2-7 TRBD1 - TRBV5-5 CASSGGQGYEQYF TGTGCCAGCAGCGGGGGACAGGGGTATGAGCAGTACTTC
TRBJ2-7 TRBD2 - TRBV5-4 CASSPSGLAYEQYF TGTGCCAGCAGCCCATCGGGACTAGCTTACGAGCAGTACTTC
TRBJ2-5 TRBD2 - TRBV7-6 CASSLTSGGETQYF TGTGCCAGCAGCCTGACTAGCGGTGGGGAGACCCAGTACTTC
TRBJ2-7 TRBD1 - TRBV25-1 CASSGRQGGYYEQYF TGTGCCAGCAGTGGACGACAAGGGGGCTACTACGAGCAGTACTTC
TRBJ2-3 TRBD1 - TRBV6-1 CASSGRFGQGETDTQYF TGTGCCAGCAGTGGCAGATTTGGACAGGGGGAAACAGATACGCAGTATTTT
TRBJ2-2 - - TRBV7-6 CASSLGSAYGELFF TGTGCCAGCAGCTTAGGTAGCGCATACGGGGAGCTGTTTTTT
TRBJ1-1 - - TRBV10-3 CAISGREGGEAFF TGTGCCATCAGTGGCCGCGAGGGGGGCGAAGCTTTCTTT
TRBJ1-5 TRBD1 - TRBV7-2 CASSLFGTGFVQPQHF TGTGCCAGCAGCTTATTTGGGACAGGGTTTGTACAGCCCCAGCATTTT
TRBJ2-7 - - TRBV6-1 CASSPWESSYEQYF TGTGCCAGCAGTCCCTGGGAGAGCTCCTACGAGCAGTACTTC
TRBJ2-1 - - TRBV18 CASSPPLWASDYNEQFF TGTGCCAGCTCACCACCTTTGTGGGCTAGCGATTATAATGAGCAGTTCTTC
TRBJ2-1 TRBD2 - TRBV2 CASSEGTRRSEQFF TGTGCCAGCAGTGAAGGGACTAGAAGGAGTGAGCAGTTCTTC
TRBJ2-3 TRBD2 - TRBV5-1 CASSLGALAGATDTQYF TGCGCCAGCAGCCTGGGGGCTCTAGCGGGAGCCACAGATACGCAGTATTTT
TRBJ2-1 TRBD2 - TRBV30 CAWNSGRGNEQFF TGTGCCTGGAACAGCGGGAGGGGCAATGAGCAGTTCTTC
TRBJ2-1 TRBD1 - TRBV19 CASSRRQGSPYNEQFF TGTGCCAGTAGCCGAAGACAGGGGAGCCCCTACAATGAGCAGTTCTTC
TRBJ2-1 - - TRBV5-1 CASSLDWPYNEQFF TGCGCCAGCAGCTTGGATTGGCCCTACAATGAGCAGTTCTTC
TRBJ2-7 - - TRBV30 CAWSVLGQTYEQYF TGTGCCTGGAGTGTACTAGGTCAGACCTACGAGCAGTACTTC
TRBJ1-3 - - TRBV20-1 CSARVGNTIYF TGCAGTGCTAGAGTGGGAAACACCATATATTTT
TRBJ2-7 TRBD2 once TRBV11-2 CASRPAGGLVYEQYF TGTGCCAGCAGGCCAGCGGGAGGGCTTGTCTACGAGCAGTACTTC
TRBJ1-4 - - TRBV6-6 CASSGLGGSKEKLFF TGTGCCAGCAGTGGGCTTGGGGGATCGAAGGAAAAACTGTTTTTT
TRBJ1-4 TRBD1 - TRBV28 CASSSHRGTGEKLFF TGTGCCAGCAGTTCCCATCGAGGGACAGGGGAAAAACTGTTTTTT
TRBJ2-7 TRBD2 once TRBV30 CAWTGGDYEQYF TGTGCCTGGACCGGGGGGGACTACGAGCAGTACTTC
TRBJ1-2 - - TRBV5-1 CASRIDSFYGYTF TGCGCCAGCAGGATTGATAGCTTCTATGGCTACACCTTC
TRBJ2-7 TRBD2 - TRBV27 CASSLGLAGAGEQYF TGTGCCAGCAGTTTAGGGCTAGCGGGAGCTGGGGAGCAGTACTTC
TRBJ2-1 - - TRBV7-6 CASSLLVASYNEQFF TGTGCCAGCAGTCTACTAGTAGCCAGCTACAATGAGCAGTTCTTC
TRBJ2-5 TRBD1 - TRBV5-1 CASSPTTGPETQYF TGCGCCAGCAGCCCGACGACAGGGCCAGAGACCCAGTACTTC
TRBJ2-2 TRBD2 - TRBV6-4 CASSLGLAGGPTGELFF TGTGCCAGCAGTCTGGGACTAGCGGGAGGTCCCACCGGGGAGCTGTTTTTT
TRBJ2-1 - - TRBV4-3 CASSRGDMGVVGLFF TGCGCCAGCAGCCGAGGCGATATGGGTGTGGTCGGGCTGTTCTTC
TRBJ2-4 - - TRBV9 CASSVGGSKNIQYF TGTGCCAGCAGCGTAGGCGGATCCAAAAACATTCAGTACTTC
TRBJ1-4 - - TRBV5-6 CASSPRTAFNEKLFF TGTGCCAGCAGCCCCCGGACGGCATTTAATGAAAAACTGTTTTTT
TRBJ2-1 TRBD2 - TRBV5-1 CASSRPGLLTAGTSGSYNEQFF TGCGCCAGCAGCCGCCCCGGACTCCTGACAGCCGGGACTAGCGGATCCTACAATGAGCAGTTCTTC
TRBJ2-7 TRBD2 - TRBV5-6 CASSPLGTRNSEQYF TGTGCCAGCAGCCCACTCGGGACTAGAAACTCAGAGCAGTACTTC
TRBJ2-2 - - TRBV11-2 CASSLLGVVTGELFF TGTGCCAGCAGCCTCCTAGGGGTCGTCACCGGGGAGCTGTTTTTT
TRBJ2-7 - - TRBV4-1 CASSQVERPGGYEQYF TGCGCCAGCAGCCAAGTGGAACGGCCTGGAGGGTACGAGCAGTACTTC
TRBJ2-7 TRBD1 - TRBV19 CASSIWTGAMDEQYF TGTGCCAGTAGTATATGGACAGGGGCAATGGACGAGCAGTACTTC
TRBJ1-4 - - TRBV18 CASSPLSGVGSEKLFF TGTGCCAGCTCCCCCCTATCGGGGGTGGGGAGTGAAAAACTGTTTTTT
TRBJ2-5 - once TRBV6-5 CASGGTKRGETQYF TGTGCCAGTGGCGGGACAAAAAGGGGGGAGACCCAGTACTTC
TRBJ2-7 - once TRBV6-1 CASSEPYEQYF TGTGCCAGCAGTGAACCTTACGAGCAGTACTTC
TRBJ2-1 TRBD2 - TRBV27 CASSFPPQRERNEQFF TGTGCCAGCAGTTTCCCACCACAGCGGGAGCGCAATGAGCAGTTCTTC
TRBJ2-2 - - TRBV5-4 CASSLETELGELFF TGTGCCAGCAGCTTGGAAACCGAACTCGGGGAGCTGTTTTTT
TRBJ2-1 - - TRBV7-9 CASRRGSGSYNEQFF TGTGCCAGCAGGCGAGGAAGCGGCTCCTACAATGAGCAGTTCTTC
TRBJ2-3 - - TRBV5-5 CASSLAGDTQYF TGTGCCAGCAGTTTAGCCGGGGATACGCAGTATTTT
TRBJ2-5 - once TRBV7-6 CASSLGSGAVLETQYF TGTGCCAGCAGCTTAGGATCTGGGGCCGTTTTAGAGACCCAGTACTTC
TRBJ2-1 - - TRBV27 CASRPISGGSYNEQFF TGTGCCAGCAGGCCCATCAGTGGGGGCTCCTACAATGAGCAGTTCTTC
TRBJ2-5 TRBD1 - TRBV5-1 CASSQGQTQETQYF TGCGCCAGCAGCCAGGGACAGACTCAAGAGACCCAGTACTTC